A single sample is the source of the 30 T cell receptor beta chains below, sequenced in a study of blood T cell repertoires in COVID-19. Clones were read by immunoSEQ multiplex PCR, and TCRdb kept only the in-frame ones, dropping some. The sample yields 20,000 or so clones, 80% to 90% seen once. Source material: peripheral blood. These TCRs come from a man aged 50-60 years with active COVID-19.

This sequence joins TRBV30 and TRBJ1-1, with D perhaps matching TRBD1 (5 bases). The V end was cut by 4 bases, the J end by 3 bases, with 6 bases between. CDR1 is GTSNPN, CDR2 SVGIG, per germline (reference sequence). CDR3 size: 11 residues. CDR3 in amino acids: CAWTGYTEAFF. DNA for the CDR3: TGTGCCTGGACAGGGTACACTGAAGCTTTCTTT.

This chain links TRBV29-1 with TRBJ2-7; 11 bases line up with TRBD1. With 6 bases clipped from V and 1 base from J, the junction kept 11 bases outside the gene matches. Germline lookup yields CDR1 SQVTM and CDR2 ANQGSEA. CDR3 length: 16 residues. CDR3 DNA: TGCAGCGTCCTAGGAGAAGGACAGGGGGCTTCCTACGAGCAGTACTTC. Translating it yields CSVLGEGQGASYEQYF.

J is TRBJ1-1 and V is TRBV2; 7 bases align to TRBD1. CDR3 length equals 11 residues. V shed 5 bases and J 7 bases; nucleotides not matched to a gene: 1. Germline V gives CDR1 SNHLY, CDR2 FYNNEI. DNA for the CDR3: TGTGCCAGCAGTAGACAGGGTGAAGCTTTCTTT. It yields the protein CASSRQGEAFF.

The V and J genes are TRBV7-9 and TRBJ1-4; D call uncertain. Germline V gene lookup returns CDR1 SEHNR and CDR2 FQNEAQ (reference sequence). V lost 5 bases, J lost 3 bases, and 16 bases lay in between. The CDR3 consists of 16 residues. The CDR3 DNA reads as TGTGCCAGCAGCCCCCGTGGGTGGCGGGCTAATGAAAAACTGTTTTTT. As protein: CASSPRGWRANEKLFF.

The J gene is TRBJ1-1, the V gene TRBV11-3; D perhaps matches TRBD1 (5 bases). Trimming pared 5 bases from V and 3 bases from J, leaving 10 bases between. The CDR3 sequence is 13 residues long. CDR1 and CDR2 (germline): SGHNT, YENEEA. CDR3 DNA: TGTGCCAGCAGCATTGGGGGGGACACTGAAGCTTTCTTT. Translated, it gives CASSIGGDTEAFF.

This chain joins TRBV3-1 (or the pseudogene TRBV3-2) and TRBJ1-2; possible D gene TRBD1, 5 bases. Germline V gives CDR1 LGHDT, CDR2 YNNKEL (reference sequence). The length of the CDR3 is 14 residues. V lost 5 bases to trimming and J lost 0 bases, with 10 bases between them. The CDR3 region is CASSSGGTNYGYTF. The CDR3 region has the DNA TGTGCCAGCAGCTCCGGGGGGACTAACTATGGCTACACCTTC.

This sequence joins TRBV7-8 and TRBJ2-2; no clear D gene. This CDR3 has 14 residues. Deletions cut 11 bases from V and 4 bases from J, with 17 bases between. From germline, CDR1 is SGHVS and CDR2 FQNEAQ. The CDR3 protein is CAGRREVGTGELFF. The CDR3 coding sequence is TGTGCCGGTCGCAGAGAGGTTGGCACCGGGGAGCTGTTTTTT.

This rearrangement joins TRBV21-1 to TRBJ2-1; the table's D call TRBD2 went unverified against the DNA. TRBV21-1 is labeled a pseudogene. There are 18 residues in the CDR3. Here the CDR3 reads CASRTGTSGKHPRGEQFF. The CDR3 DNA is TGTGCCAGCAGAACGGGGACTAGCGGGAAACACCCACGCGGTGAGCAGTTCTTC.

This CDR3 reads CASSSGFYYEQYF. In DNA, the CDR3 is TGTGCCAGCAGCTCAGGGTTCTACTACGAGCAGTACTTC. The chain is built from TRBV3-1 (or the pseudogene TRBV3-2) and TRBJ2-7; possibly TRBD1 for D (5 bases). Between the trimmed V and J ends, which lost 5 bases and 3 bases, there was a span of 11 bases. The V gene's germline CDR1 is LGHDT and CDR2 YNNKEL (reference sequence). CDR3 length equals 13 residues.

The CDR3 DNA follows: TGTGCCAGCAGCTTAGTGGGCCTCACCTACGAGCAGTACTTC. This gives the protein CASSLVGLTYEQYF. The chain carries TRBV7-9 and TRBJ2-7, with D unresolved. V shed 1 base and J shed 2 bases, with 9 bases lying between them. Germline CDR1 is SEHNR and CDR2 is FQNEAQ (reference sequence). The CDR3 runs to 14 residues.

This clone was counted a single time. The gene calls are TRBV7-2 and TRBJ2-5; perhaps TRBD1 as D (5 bases). Germline V gene data show CDR1 as SGHTA and CDR2 as FQGNSA. There are 13 residues in the CDR3. Trimming took 2 bases from V and 7 from J, leaving 11 bases between them. The CDR3 here is CASSLQGRATQYF. CDR3 bases: TGTGCCAGCAGCTTACAGGGTAGGGCGACCCAGTACTTC.

This clone was counted only a few times. The chain recombines TRBV29-1 with TRBJ2-1; no reliable D call. CDR1 and CDR2 (germline): SQVTM, ANQGSEA. CDR3 length: 12 residues. Trimming removed 7 bases from V and 9 bases from J, with 16 bases in between. The CDR3 DNA reads TGCAGCGGGTCCGACGGGTTCTCTGAGCAGTTCTTC. This encodes CSGSDGFSEQFF.

This clone was counted only a few times. The germline gene is not matched at one end of the junction; a read error may be the cause. V usage is TRBV12-3 or TRBV12-4 and J usage is TRBJ2-5, with D tentatively TRBD1 (6 bases). The CDR3 runs 13 residues. The CDR3 sequence is CASSWTAQEPQYF. Here the CDR3 DNA reads TGTGCCAGCTCATGGACAGCCCAAGAGCCCCAGTACTTC.

The rearrangement uses TRBV19 and TRBJ2-1, with D possibly being TRBD1 (5 bases). Trimming pared 7 bases from V and 6 bases from J, leaving 13 bases between. The CDR3 loop spans 13 amino acids. Per the germline V gene, CDR1 is LNHDA and CDR2 is SQIVND (reference sequence). CDR3 DNA sequence: TGTGCCAGTACCCACGACAGCTTCAATGAGCAGTTCTTC. It encodes CASTHDSFNEQFF.

The chain combines TRBV29-1 with TRBJ1-2; D uncertain. This CDR3 comprises 12 residues. Germline V lookup: CDR1 SQVTM, CDR2 ANQGSEA. V was trimmed by 4 bases and J by 8 bases, leaving 14 bases between them. CDR3 nucleotides: TGCAGCGTTGGTTCCCGTGTGGAGGGCTACACCTTC. Translating gives CSVGSRVEGYTF.

This chain uses TRBV14 with TRBJ1-2, with unresolved D. The germline V gene encodes CDR1 SGHDN and CDR2 FVKESK. The CDR3 is 15 residues long. V lost 0 bases to trimming and J lost 8 bases, with 16 bases between them. CDR3 in DNA: TGTGCCAGCAGCCAAGAAACCGGGTTCAGAAGCGGCTACACCTTC. It encodes CASSQETGFRSGYTF.

This clone appeared a few times. V and J are TRBV23-1 and TRBJ2-6; a weak D match, TRBD1 (5 bases). TRBV23-1 is given ORF status, its function remaining uncertain. V lost 0 bases, J lost 0 bases, and 12 bases lay in between. CDR3 size: 18 residues. CDR3 residues: CASSQSVTEPSGANVLTF. As DNA, the CDR3 is TGCGCCAGCAGTCAATCGGTGACAGAACCCTCTGGGGCCAACGTCCTGACTTTC.

This chain connects TRBV7-8 to TRBJ1-1; perhaps TRBD1 as D (5 bases). CDR3 size: 15 residues. The ends were cut back, 5 bases at V and 3 bases at J, with 16 bases in the middle. CDR1 SGHVS and CDR2 FQNEAQ come from the germline V gene. CDR3 coding DNA: TGTGCCAGCAGCAGGGATCAGGGAGGTCACACTGAAGCTTTCTTT. It codes for CASSRDQGGHTEAFF.

This chain connects TRBV7-9 to TRBJ1-3; D unresolved. Per germline, CDR1 SEHNR and CDR2 FQNEAQ (reference sequence). V was pared by 6 bases and J by 0 bases, with 6 bases between. CDR3 size: 13 residues. The CDR3 DNA is TGTGCCAGCAGGATGAGCTCTGGAAACACCATATATTTT. This encodes CASRMSSGNTIYF.

Note on this clone: This specimen includes other DNA sequences encoding the same CDR3. The V and J genes are TRBV5-4 and TRBJ2-7; perhaps TRBD1 as D (6 bases). Germline CDR1 and CDR2: SGHNT and YYREEE (reference sequence). This CDR3 region has 14 residues. The ends were cut back, 4 bases at V and 2 bases at J, with 13 bases in the middle. The CDR3 nucleotides are TGTGCCAGCAGCCTGGGACAAAGAACCTACGAGCAGTACTTC. This translates into CASSLGQRTYEQYF.

The CDR3 nucleotides are TGTGCCAGCAGCTTCCTCTATAACTATGGCTACACCTTC. Translation: CASSFLYNYGYTF. The rearrangement joins TRBV7-2 to TRBJ1-2; D is ambiguous. The V and J ends lost 3 bases and 1 base respectively, with 6 bases between them. The CDR3 loop spans 13 amino acids. The V gene's germline CDR1 is SGHTA and CDR2 FQGNSA.

The chain has TRBV6-4 and TRBJ1-1, with unresolved D. CDR1 is MRHNA and CDR2 is SNTAGT in the germline V gene. Trimming removed 8 bases at V and 1 base at J, with 11 bases between. This CDR3 contains 13 residues. As DNA, the CDR3 is TGTGCCAGCTCGATGGGGAGGAACACTGAAGCTTTCTTT. Translation gives CASSMGRNTEAFF.

The chain joins TRBV6-1 to TRBJ1-5; D remains ambiguous. The V gene lost 1 base and the J gene lost 7 bases, with 11 bases spanning the gap. The CDR3 is 14 residues long. Germline V gene data show CDR1 as MNHNS and CDR2 as SASEGT. The CDR3, as DNA: TGTGCCAGCAGTGAAGTCGGGGTAGGGCAGCCCCAGCATTTT. Protein: CASSEVGVGQPQHF.

The chain carries TRBV5-1 and TRBJ2-3; perhaps TRBD1 as D (6 bases). Germline values: CDR1 SGHRS, CDR2 YFSETQ. Trimming shortened V by 0 bases and J by 2 bases, and 13 bases separated the two germline ends. The CDR3 has 16 amino acids. Written as DNA, the CDR3 is TGCGCCAGCAGCTTGGTCACAGGGATGGCCACAGATACGCAGTATTTT. Encoded protein: CASSLVTGMATDTQYF.

The chain links TRBV5-1 to TRBJ2-2; D is uncertain. V was shortened by 5 bases and J by 2 bases, with 4 bases between the two germline ends. Germline V lookup: CDR1 SGHRS, CDR2 YFSETQ. This CDR3 spans 12 amino acids. DNA of the CDR3: TGCGCCAGCAGTCCTAACACCGGGGAGCTGTTTTTT. Amino acids: CASSPNTGELFF.

The chain combines TRBV7-9 with TRBJ2-7; D remains ambiguous. This CDR3 region has 13 residues. The V and J ends lost 1 base and 6 bases respectively, with 10 bases between them. Germline V lookup: CDR1 SEHNR, CDR2 FQNEAQ (reference sequence). The CDR3 here is CASSLGSVSEQYF. CDR3 DNA sequence: TGTGCCAGCAGCTTAGGGTCGGTTTCCGAGCAGTACTTC.

The chain uses TRBV9 and TRBJ1-1; D not certain. The ends were cut back, 0 bases at V and 0 bases at J, with 6 bases in the middle. CDR3 length equals 14 residues. CDR1 SGDLS and CDR2 YYNGEE come from the germline V gene. CDR3 amino acids: CASSVGRLNTEAFF. The CDR3 nucleotides read TGTGCCAGCAGCGTAGGTCGTCTGAACACTGAAGCTTTCTTT.

This clone has more than one count but fewer than ten. The chain recombines TRBV7-9 with TRBJ2-7; 8 bases match TRBD1. J was trimmed by 5 bases and V by 3 bases; bases with no gene match: 9. The V gene's germline CDR1 is SEHNR and CDR2 FQNEAQ (reference sequence). The CDR3 loop spans 15 amino acids. The CDR3 loop reads CASSFGQGDEDEQYF. In nucleotides, the CDR3 is TGTGCCAGCAGCTTTGGACAGGGTGATGAGGACGAGCAGTACTTC.

This clone was found once. CDR3 sequence: CASTRVMHTDTQYF. DNA of the CDR3: TGTGCCAGCACTCGAGTGATGCACACAGATACGCAGTATTTT. The chain links TRBV2 to TRBJ2-3; D is undetermined. Germline values: CDR1 SNHLY, CDR2 FYNNEI. CDR3 size: 14 residues. Trimming took 7 bases from V and 2 from J, leaving 13 bases between them.

V usage is TRBV7-9 and J usage is TRBJ1-5; tentatively, D is TRBD1 (6 bases). Trimming removed 5 bases at V and 0 bases at J, with 11 bases between. Germline CDR1 and CDR2: SEHNR and FQNEAQ (reference sequence). There are 15 residues in the CDR3. This chain's CDR3 is CASSVGQHSNQPQHF. CDR3 DNA: TGTGCCAGCAGCGTCGGACAGCATAGCAATCAGCCCCAGCATTTT.